A single sample gave rise to the 6 T cell receptor beta chains below, sequenced in a study of blood T cell repertoires in COVID-19. Libraries were prepared by immunoSEQ multiplex PCR; TCRdb keeps only in-frame clonotypes and omits some of them. This sample has just under 30,000 clones; 75% to 90% occur once, and the top ten carry approximately 15%. Sequenced input: peripheral blood. The receptors derive from an elderly man with acute or convalescent COVID-19.

V is TRBV3-1 (or the pseudogene TRBV3-2) and J is TRBJ2-2; D ambiguous. Germline lookup yields CDR1 LGHDT and CDR2 YNNKEL (reference sequence). The CDR3 sequence is 13 residues long. Trimming took off 1 base at V and 6 bases at J, with 6 bases between the two ends. The CDR3 protein is CASSQVRAGELFF. DNA of the CDR3: TGTGCCAGCAGCCAAGTCCGGGCCGGGGAGCTGTTTTTT.

There are a few counts of this clone. This rearrangement joins TRBV5-1 to TRBJ1-1; 7 nucleotides agree with TRBD1. J was trimmed by 3 bases and V by 0 bases; bases with no gene match: 8. Germline CDR1 SGHRS, CDR2 YFSETQ. The CDR3 has 16 residues. CDR3 nucleotide sequence: TGCGCCAGCAGCTTGGGAAGGGACAGTCGGGACACTGAAGCTTTCTTT. Translating it yields CASSLGRDSRDTEAFF.

The chain recombines TRBV15 with TRBJ1-5; possible D gene TRBD1, 5 bases. The CDR3 sequence is 15 residues long. Germline CDR1 and CDR2: LNHNV and YYDKDF (reference sequence). V lost 3 bases and J lost 6, with 15 bases in between. The CDR3 DNA reads TGTGCCACCAGCAGCAACCGGGGGGTGGGTCAGCCCCAGCATTTT. It codes for CATSSNRGVGQPQHF.

The gene calls are TRBV2 and TRBJ1-2; no clear D gene. The germline V gene encodes CDR1 SNHLY and CDR2 FYNNEI. The CDR3 loop spans 12 amino acids. The V and J ends lost 8 bases and 6 bases respectively, with 13 bases between them. The chain's CDR3 is CASAGVDHGYTF. The CDR3 coding sequence is TGTGCCAGCGCCGGGGTTGACCATGGCTACACCTTC.

The chain carries TRBV3-1 (or the pseudogene TRBV3-2) and TRBJ2-3, with D maybe TRBD2 (7 bases). Between the trimmed V and J ends, which lost 0 bases and 4 bases, there was a span of 14 bases. CDR1 and CDR2 from the germline V gene are LGHDT and YNNKEL (reference sequence). The CDR3 runs 16 residues. CDR3 bases: TGTGCCAGCAGCCAAGATAAGAGGGGGGGCCCAGATACGCAGTATTTT. Translated, it gives CASSQDKRGGPDTQYF.

This chain uses TRBV5-6 with TRBJ1-5, with 7 bases aligning to TRBD1. The CDR3 has 18 amino acids. Germline assignment: CDR1 SGHDT and CDR2 YYEEEE. The junction had 16 bases not matched to a gene; V was cut back by 6 bases and J by 1 base. This CDR3 is CASTKRVTGVMSNQPQHF. For the CDR3, the DNA is TGTGCCAGCACCAAACGGGTAACAGGGGTCATGAGCAATCAGCCCCAGCATTTT.